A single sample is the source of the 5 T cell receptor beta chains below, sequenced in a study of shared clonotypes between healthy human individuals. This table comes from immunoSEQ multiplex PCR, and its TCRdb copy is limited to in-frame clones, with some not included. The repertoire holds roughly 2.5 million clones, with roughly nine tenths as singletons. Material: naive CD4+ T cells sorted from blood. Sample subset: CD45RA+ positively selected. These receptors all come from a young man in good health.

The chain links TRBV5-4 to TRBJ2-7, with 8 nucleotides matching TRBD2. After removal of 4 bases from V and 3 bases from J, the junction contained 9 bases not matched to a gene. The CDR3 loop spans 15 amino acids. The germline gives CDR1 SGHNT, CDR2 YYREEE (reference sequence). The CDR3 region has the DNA TGTGCCAGCAGCCCTGGAGCGGGAGAGATCTACGAGCAGTACTTC. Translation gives CASSPGAGEIYEQYF.

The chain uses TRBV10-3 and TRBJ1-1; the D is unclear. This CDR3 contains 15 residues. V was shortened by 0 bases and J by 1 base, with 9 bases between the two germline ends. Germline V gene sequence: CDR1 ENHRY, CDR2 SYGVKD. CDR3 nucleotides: TGTGCCATCAGTGAGTCGAGCGGCAAGAACACTGAAGCTTTCTTT. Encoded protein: CAISESSGKNTEAFF.

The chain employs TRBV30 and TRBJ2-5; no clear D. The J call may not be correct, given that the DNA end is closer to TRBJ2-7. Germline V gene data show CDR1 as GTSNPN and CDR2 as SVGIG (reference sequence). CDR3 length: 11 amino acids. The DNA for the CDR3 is TGTGCCTGGAGTGTACAGTACGAGCAGTACTTC. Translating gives CAWSVQYEQYF.

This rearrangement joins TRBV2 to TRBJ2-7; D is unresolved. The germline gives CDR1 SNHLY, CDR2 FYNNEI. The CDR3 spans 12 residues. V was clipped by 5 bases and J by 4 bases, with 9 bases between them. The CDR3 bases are TGTGCCAGCAGTATTACGGCTTACGAGCAGTACTTC. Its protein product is CASSITAYEQYF.

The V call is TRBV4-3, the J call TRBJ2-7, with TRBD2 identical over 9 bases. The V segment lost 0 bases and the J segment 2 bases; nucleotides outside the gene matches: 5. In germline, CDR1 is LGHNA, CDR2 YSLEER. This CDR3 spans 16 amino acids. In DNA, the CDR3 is TGCGCCAGCAGCCAAGATTTGCGGGAGGGCCCCTACGAGCAGTACTTC. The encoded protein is CASSQDLREGPYEQYF.